The rows below give T cell receptor beta chains drawn from one sample of a study of cytomegalovirus exposure and HLA in healthy donors. The assay was immunoSEQ multiplex PCR, and TCRdb's table has in-frame clones only and misses some. The table has 95,000 to 150,000 clones, 75% to 80% seen once; the top ten hold more than 3%. Specimen: PBMCs. These receptors were obtained from a man aged 35-49 years in good health and CMV-seronegative. CDR3s include the opening cysteine and the closing phenylalanine or tryptophan. Fields, in order: CDR3 protein, CDR3 DNA, D gene, V gene, clone size, J gene. A D gene is named only where the DNA matches it firmly. Some rows mark clone size as missing; the rest say once, few, many or name a class of expanded clone.

cdr3_aa: CASSLYSEAKNIQYF; cdr3_nt: TGTGCCAGCAGTTTATACTCGGAGGCCAAAAACATTCAGTACTTC; d_call: NA; v_call: TRBV28; clone_size: NA; j_call: TRBJ2-4
cdr3_aa: CASSKLRDKSYEQYF; cdr3_nt: TGTGCCAGCAGCAAGTTAAGGGACAAGTCCTACGAGCAGTACTTC; d_call: NA; v_call: TRBV21-1; clone_size: once; j_call: TRBJ2-7
cdr3_aa: CASSAGRGNSPLHF; cdr3_nt: TGTGCCAGCAGCGCCGGACGGGGAAATTCACCCCTCCACTTT; d_call: NA; v_call: TRBV7-9; clone_size: NA; j_call: TRBJ1-6
cdr3_aa: CASSFGQGLPSYEQYF; cdr3_nt: TGTGCCAGCAGTTTCGGCCAGGGGCTACCCTCCTACGAGCAGTACTTC; d_call: NA; v_call: TRBV28; clone_size: NA; j_call: TRBJ2-7
cdr3_aa: CAALGAAYGYTF; cdr3_nt: TGTGCCGCCCTGGGGGCGGCCTATGGCTACACCTTC; d_call: NA; v_call: TRBV6-5; clone_size: few; j_call: TRBJ1-2
cdr3_aa: CASSLRQANTGELFF; cdr3_nt: TGTGCCAGCTCACTCCGACAGGCGAACACCGGGGAGCTGTTTTTT; d_call: NA; v_call: TRBV18; clone_size: NA; j_call: TRBJ2-2
cdr3_aa: CASSPQDRGSFTDTQYF; cdr3_nt: TGTGCCAGCAGCCCACAAGACAGGGGGAGCTTCACAGATACGCAGTATTTT; d_call: TRBD1; v_call: TRBV11-2; clone_size: NA; j_call: TRBJ2-3
cdr3_aa: CASSLLPGGGNTEAFF; cdr3_nt: TGTGCCAGCAGTTTATTGCCCGGTGGAGGGAACACTGAAGCTTTCTTT; d_call: NA; v_call: TRBV27; clone_size: few; j_call: TRBJ1-1
cdr3_aa: CASSLGGHSSREQYF; cdr3_nt: TGTGCTAGCAGCCTAGGGGGACATTCCTCCCGCGAGCAGTACTTC; d_call: NA; v_call: TRBV13; clone_size: once; j_call: TRBJ2-7
cdr3_aa: CASSRAGQTDTQYF; cdr3_nt: TGTGCCAGCAGCAGAGCAGGGCAAACAGATACGCAGTATTTT; d_call: NA; v_call: TRBV11-2; clone_size: NA; j_call: TRBJ2-3
cdr3_aa: CASSLGRGGETQYF; cdr3_nt: TGTGCCAGCAGTCTCGGCAGGGGAGGGGAGACCCAGTACTTC; d_call: NA; v_call: TRBV5-4; clone_size: once; j_call: TRBJ2-5
cdr3_aa: CASSLVAGAKYNEQFF; cdr3_nt: TGTGCCAGCAGCTTAGTAGCGGGGGCTAAATACAATGAGCAGTTCTTC; d_call: TRBD2; v_call: TRBV11-3; clone_size: once; j_call: TRBJ2-1
cdr3_aa: CASSSPGLAGAGELFF; cdr3_nt: TGTGCCAGCAGTTCCCCGGGACTAGCGGGGGCCGGGGAGCTGTTTTTT; d_call: TRBD2; v_call: TRBV28; clone_size: NA; j_call: TRBJ2-2
cdr3_aa: CASSPGEGERTGNTIYF; cdr3_nt: TGCGCCAGCAGCCCCGGGGAGGGGGAACGGACTGGAAACACCATATATTTT; d_call: NA; v_call: TRBV5-1; clone_size: NA; j_call: TRBJ1-3
cdr3_aa: CAISGGQVNYGYTF; cdr3_nt: TGTGCCATCAGTGGGGGACAGGTTAACTATGGCTACACCTTC; d_call: TRBD1; v_call: TRBV10-3; clone_size: NA; j_call: TRBJ1-2
cdr3_aa: CASSTLGQNTGELFF; cdr3_nt: TGTGCCAGCAGCACCCTGGGACAGAACACCGGGGAGCTGTTTTTT; d_call: NA; v_call: TRBV2; clone_size: NA; j_call: TRBJ2-2
cdr3_aa: CASSLASEEDTQYF; cdr3_nt: TGCGCCAGCAGCTTGGCGTCGGAGGAAGATACGCAGTATTTT; d_call: NA; v_call: TRBV5-1; clone_size: few; j_call: TRBJ2-3
cdr3_aa: CASSSTSPEQYF; cdr3_nt: TGTGCCAGCAGCTCGACTAGTCCCGAGCAGTACTTC; d_call: NA; v_call: TRBV7-2; clone_size: NA; j_call: TRBJ2-7
cdr3_aa: CASSTQGANSPLHF; cdr3_nt: TGTGCCAGTAGTACACAGGGGGCTAATTCACCCCTCCACTTT; d_call: TRBD1; v_call: TRBV19; clone_size: once; j_call: TRBJ1-6
cdr3_aa: CASSPGERIQYF; cdr3_nt: TGTGCCAGCAGTCCTGGGGAGAGGATTCAGTACTTC; d_call: NA; v_call: TRBV28; clone_size: NA; j_call: TRBJ2-4
cdr3_aa: CASSLDRGGGYEQYF; cdr3_nt: TGTGCCAGCAGCTTAGATAGGGGGGGCGGGTACGAGCAGTACTTC; d_call: NA; v_call: TRBV7-2; clone_size: few; j_call: TRBJ2-7